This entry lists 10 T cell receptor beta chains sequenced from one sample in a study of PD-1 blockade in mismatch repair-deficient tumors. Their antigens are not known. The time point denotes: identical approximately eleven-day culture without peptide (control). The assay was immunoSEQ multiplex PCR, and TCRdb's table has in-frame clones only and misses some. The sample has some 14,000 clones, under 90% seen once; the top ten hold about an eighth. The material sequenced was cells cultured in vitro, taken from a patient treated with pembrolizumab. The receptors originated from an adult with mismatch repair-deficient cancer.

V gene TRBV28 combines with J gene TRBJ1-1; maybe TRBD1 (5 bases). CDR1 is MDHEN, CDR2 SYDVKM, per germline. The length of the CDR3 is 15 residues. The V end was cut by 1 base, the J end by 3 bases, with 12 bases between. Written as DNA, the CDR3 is TGTGCCAGCAGTTTATTGGGGTTAGGGGACACTGAAGCTTTCTTT. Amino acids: CASSLLGLGDTEAFF.

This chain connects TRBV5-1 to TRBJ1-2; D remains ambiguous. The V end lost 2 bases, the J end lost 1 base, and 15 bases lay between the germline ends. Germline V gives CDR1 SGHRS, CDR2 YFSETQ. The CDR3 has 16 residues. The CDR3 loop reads CASSFGWVRGNYGYTF. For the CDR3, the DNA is TGCGCCAGCAGCTTCGGATGGGTCCGGGGTAACTATGGCTACACCTTC.

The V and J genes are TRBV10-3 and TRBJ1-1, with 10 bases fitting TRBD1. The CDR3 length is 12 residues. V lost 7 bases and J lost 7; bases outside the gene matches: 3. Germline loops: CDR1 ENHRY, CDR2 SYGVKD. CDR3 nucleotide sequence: TGTGCCATCACTGGGGACAGGGGTGAAGCTTTCTTT. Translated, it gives CAITGDRGEAFF.

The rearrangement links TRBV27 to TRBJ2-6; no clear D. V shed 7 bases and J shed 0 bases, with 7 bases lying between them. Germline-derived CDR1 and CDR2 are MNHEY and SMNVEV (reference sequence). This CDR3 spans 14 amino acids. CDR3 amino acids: CASKALSGANVLTF. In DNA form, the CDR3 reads TGTGCCAGCAAGGCGCTCTCTGGGGCCAACGTCCTGACTTTC.

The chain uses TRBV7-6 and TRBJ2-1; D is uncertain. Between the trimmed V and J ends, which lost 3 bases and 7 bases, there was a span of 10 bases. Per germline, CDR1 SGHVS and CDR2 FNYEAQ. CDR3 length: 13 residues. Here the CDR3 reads CASSFQPQNEQFF. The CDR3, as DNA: TGTGCCAGCAGCTTTCAGCCCCAAAATGAGCAGTTCTTC.

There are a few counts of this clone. CDR3 loop: CASSGQLPYEQYF. The DNA of the CDR3 is TGTGCCAGCAGCGGACAGTTACCCTACGAGCAGTACTTC. The rearrangement uses TRBV21-1 and TRBJ2-7; the table calls TRBD1, which could not be checked here. TRBV21-1 is classified as a pseudogene. This CDR3 region has 13 residues.

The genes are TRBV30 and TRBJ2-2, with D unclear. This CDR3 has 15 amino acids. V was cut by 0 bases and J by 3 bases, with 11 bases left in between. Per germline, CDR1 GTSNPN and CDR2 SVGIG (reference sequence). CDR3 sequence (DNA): TGTGCCTGGAGTGTTGGTCAGTATTACACCGGGGAGCTGTTTTTT. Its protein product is CAWSVGQYYTGELFF.

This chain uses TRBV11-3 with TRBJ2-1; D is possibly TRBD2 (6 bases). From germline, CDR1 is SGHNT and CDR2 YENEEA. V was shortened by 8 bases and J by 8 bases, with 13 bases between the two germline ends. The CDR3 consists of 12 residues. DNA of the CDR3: TGTGCCAGCCGGGGGAGAACGGATGAGCAGTTCTTC. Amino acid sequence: CASRGRTDEQFF. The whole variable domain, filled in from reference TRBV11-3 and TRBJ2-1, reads EAGVVQSPRYKIIEKKQPVAFWCNPISGHNTLYWYLQNLGQGPELLIRYENEEAVDDSQLPKDRFSAERLKGVDSTLKIQPAELGDSAVYLCASRGRTDEQFFGPGTRLTVL.

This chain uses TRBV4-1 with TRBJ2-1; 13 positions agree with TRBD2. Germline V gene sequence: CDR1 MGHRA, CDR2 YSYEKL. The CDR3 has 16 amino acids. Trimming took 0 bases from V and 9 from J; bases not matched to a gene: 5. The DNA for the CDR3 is TGCGCCAGCAGCCAAGATAAGGGACTAGCGGGGAGTGAGCAGTTCTTC. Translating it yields CASSQDKGLAGSEQFF.

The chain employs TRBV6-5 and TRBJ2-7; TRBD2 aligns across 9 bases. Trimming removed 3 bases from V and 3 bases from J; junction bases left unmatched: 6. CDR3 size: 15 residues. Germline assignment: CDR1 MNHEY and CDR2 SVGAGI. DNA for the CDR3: TGTGCCAGCAGTTATGTTAGCGGGAGTAGCTACGAGCAGTACTTC. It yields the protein CASSYVSGSSYEQYF.